This T cell receptor (beta chain) was identified in a study of blood T cell repertoires in COVID-19. This clone has just one count. The Seattle patients, enrolled during active infection, were followed longitudinally. Germline V gene data show CDR1 as SGHRS and CDR2 as YFSETQ. The CDR3 loop spans 14 amino acids. V was pared by 3 bases and J by 2 bases, with 11 bases between. Profiling relied on immunoSEQ multiplex PCR, and the TCRdb table lists in-frame clones only, not all of them. The sample lists 90,000 to 100,000 clones, around 90% seen once, with roughly 5% in the top ten. This sequence joins TRBV5-1 and TRBJ1-2; D not resolved. This clonotype originated in a man aged 60 to 75 with COVID-19, enrolled during active disease. The sequenced sample was peripheral blood. CDR3 residues: CASSSPTSNYGYTF. The CDR3 region has the DNA TGCGCCAGCAGCTCCCCGACTTCCAACTATGGCTACACCTTC.